One sample yielded the 6 T cell receptor beta chains listed below, sequenced in a study of Graves' ophthalmopathy and Graves' hyperthyroidism. Using RNA transcripts, the TCR beta CDR3 regions were amplified. The first round was an RT-PCR with HTBI primers, and the second round was a multiplex PCR. TCRdb re-analysed the multiplex PCR reads in MiXCR, keeping a single row per CDR3 protein. Of 40,000 to 50,000 distinct CDR3 sequences listed, around 48% are singletons. Sequencing used peripheral blood. These receptors were taken from an adult man with Graves' ophthalmopathy.

The table lists this clonotype with a count of one. The DNA is omitted, as the CDR3 cannot be located on it reliably, and the CDR3 follows TCRdb's listing. This chain connects TRBV10-1 to TRBJ1-3; the table names TRBD1, a call not compared with the DNA. The CDR3 numbers 20 amino acids, ends counted. Germline-derived CDR1 and CDR2 are WNHNN and SYGVQD (reference sequence). CDR3 amino acids: CASSEGLRTQAFFGQGTIYF.

Remarks on this clonotype: The DNA is left out, because the CDR3 cannot be placed on it with certainty; the CDR3 is given as TCRdb lists it. The CDR3 spells CSARVNTEAFFGQGDYGYTF. The rearrangement links TRBV20-1 to TRBJ1-2; the table's TRBD1 call for D was not verified on the DNA. The CDR3 numbers 20 amino acids, ends counted. CDR1 and CDR2 from the germline V gene are DFQATT and SNEGSKA (reference sequence).

This clonotype was picked up many times. V is TRBV7-6 and J is TRBJ1-5, with a tentative D call TRBD1 (6 bases). Germline V gene lookup returns CDR1 SGHVS and CDR2 FNYEAQ. This CDR3 contains 13 residues. V was pared by 5 bases and J by 7 bases, with 12 bases between. CDR3 sequence: CASSRQADQPQHF. DNA for the CDR3: TGTGCCAGCAGCCGACAGGCGGACCAGCCCCAGCATTTT.

This chain joins TRBV20-1 and TRBJ1-1, with a weak D call TRBD1 (5 bases). CDR3 length: 12 amino acids. Germline V gene lookup returns CDR1 DFQATT and CDR2 SNEGSKA (reference sequence). V was trimmed by 7 bases and J by 0 bases, leaving 9 bases between them. This chain's CDR3 is CSVRRVNTEAFF. In DNA form, the CDR3 reads TGCAGTGTGCGCAGGGTGAACACTGAAGCTTTCTTT.

V usage is TRBV24-1 and J usage is TRBJ2-3; the D gene could be TRBD1 or TRBD2 (5 bases each). The CDR3 runs to 14 residues. From germline, CDR1 is KGHDR and CDR2 SFDVKD. Trimming pared 8 bases from V and 2 bases from J, leaving 13 bases between. CDR3 coding DNA: TGTGCCACCACCTGGGACGGACTCACAGATACGCAGTATTTT. Protein sequence: CATTWDGLTDTQYF.

This clonotype was seen a few times. The chain combines TRBV3-1 with TRBJ2-5, with TRBD2 matching over 12 bases. The CDR3 spans 18 residues. V dropped 0 bases and J dropped 4; count of bases not matched to a gene: 9. CDR1 and CDR2 (germline): LGHDT, YNNKEL (reference sequence). DNA of the CDR3: TGTGCCAGCAGCCAAGAATCCCTAGCGGGGGGGTTTGGAGAGACCCAGTACTTC. Translated: CASSQESLAGGFGETQYF.